This TCR beta chain was sequenced for a study of blood T cell repertoires in COVID-19. Study context: Acute-phase and convalescent COVID-19 samples originated in the United States, Italy and Spain. The cDNA or gDNA used as material had been derived from T cells, B-cell-depleted T cells, or PBMCs.

Germline trimming cut 6 bases from V and 5 bases from J; bases unmatched to any gene: 4. Germline V gene lookup returns CDR1 SGHAT and CDR2 FQNNGV. The CDR3 length is 14 residues. In assigning cohorts, the study relied on participant-reported clinical history. Authors' analysis steps: Amplification from reference gene primers served as the basis for estimated nucleated cell counts. Produced via immunoSEQ multiplex PCR; TCRdb's table is partial and in-frame only. That table supplies the V and J calls and clone size; D and trimming were determined from the DNA. The table has roughly 400,000 clones, around 90% seen once.

Material: PBMCs or T cells enriched from blood (not recorded which). The chain has TRBV11-2 and TRBJ2-2, with 9 nucleotides matching TRBD1. This clonotype originated in a woman aged 40 to 49 with acute COVID-19. CDR3 protein: CASSRTGETGELFF. In DNA, the CDR3 is TGTGCCAGCAGTAGGACAGGGGAAACCGGGGAGCTGTTTTTT.